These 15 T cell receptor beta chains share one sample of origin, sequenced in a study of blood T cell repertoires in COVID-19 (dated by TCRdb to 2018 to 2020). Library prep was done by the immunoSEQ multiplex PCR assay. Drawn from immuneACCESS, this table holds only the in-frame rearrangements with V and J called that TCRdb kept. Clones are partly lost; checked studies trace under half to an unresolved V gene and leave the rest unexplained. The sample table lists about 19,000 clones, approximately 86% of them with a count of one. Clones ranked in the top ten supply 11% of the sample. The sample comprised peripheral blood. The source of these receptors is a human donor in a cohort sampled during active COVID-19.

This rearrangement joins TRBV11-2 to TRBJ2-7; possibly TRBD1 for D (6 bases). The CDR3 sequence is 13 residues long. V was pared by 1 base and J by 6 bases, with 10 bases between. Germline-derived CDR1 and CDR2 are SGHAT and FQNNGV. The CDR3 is CASSLVGASEQYF. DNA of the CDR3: TGTGCCAGCAGCTTAGTGGGGGCCAGCGAGCAGTACTTC.

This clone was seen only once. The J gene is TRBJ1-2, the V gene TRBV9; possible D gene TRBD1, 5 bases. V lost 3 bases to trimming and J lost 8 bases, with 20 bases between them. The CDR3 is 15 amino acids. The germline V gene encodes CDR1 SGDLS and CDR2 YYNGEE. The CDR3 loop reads CASSAPTDPSYGYTF. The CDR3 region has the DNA TGTGCCAGCAGCGCCCCGACAGATCCTTCTTACGGCTACACCTTC.

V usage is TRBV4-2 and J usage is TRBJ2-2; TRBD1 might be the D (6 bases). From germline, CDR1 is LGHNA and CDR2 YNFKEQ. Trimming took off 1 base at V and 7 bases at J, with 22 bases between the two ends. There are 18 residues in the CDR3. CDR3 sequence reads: CASSQAPGGGVRGGELFF. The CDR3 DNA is TGTGCCAGCAGCCAAGCCCCCGGCGGCGGAGTCAGGGGCGGGGAGCTGTTTTTT.

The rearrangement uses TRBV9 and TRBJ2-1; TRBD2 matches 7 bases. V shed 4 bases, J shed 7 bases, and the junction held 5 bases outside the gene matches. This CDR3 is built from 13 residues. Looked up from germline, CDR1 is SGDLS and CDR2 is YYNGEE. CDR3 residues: CASSPHSGNEQFF. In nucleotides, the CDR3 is TGTGCCAGCAGCCCCCATAGCGGGAATGAGCAGTTCTTC.

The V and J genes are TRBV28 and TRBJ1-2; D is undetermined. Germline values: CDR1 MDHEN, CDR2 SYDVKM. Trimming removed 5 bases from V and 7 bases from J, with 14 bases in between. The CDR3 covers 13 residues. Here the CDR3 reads CASSLRPGVGYTF. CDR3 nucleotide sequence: TGTGCCAGCAGTCTAAGGCCCGGGGTTGGCTACACCTTC.

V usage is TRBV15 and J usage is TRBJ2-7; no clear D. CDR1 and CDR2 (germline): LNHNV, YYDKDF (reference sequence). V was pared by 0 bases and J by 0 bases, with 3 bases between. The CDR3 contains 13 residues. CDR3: CATSRDSSYEQYF. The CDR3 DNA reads TGTGCCACCAGCAGAGACTCCTCCTACGAGCAGTACTTC.

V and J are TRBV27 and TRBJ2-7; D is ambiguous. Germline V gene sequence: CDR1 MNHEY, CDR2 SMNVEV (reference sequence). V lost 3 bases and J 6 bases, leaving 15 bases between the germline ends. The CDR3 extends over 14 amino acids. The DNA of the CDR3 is TGTGCCAGCAGTTTGAGCGCGTCCGTCTCCGAGCAGTACTTC. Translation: CASSLSASVSEQYF.

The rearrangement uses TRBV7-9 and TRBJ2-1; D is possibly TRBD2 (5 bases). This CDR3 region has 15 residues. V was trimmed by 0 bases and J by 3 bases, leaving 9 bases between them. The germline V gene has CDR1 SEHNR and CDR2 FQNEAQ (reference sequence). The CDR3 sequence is CASSLAGAGYNEQFF. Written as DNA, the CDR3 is TGTGCCAGCAGCTTAGCGGGAGCTGGCTACAATGAGCAGTTCTTC. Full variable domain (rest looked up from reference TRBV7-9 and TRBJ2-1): DTGVSQNPRHKITKRGQNVTFRCDPISEHNRLYWYRQTLGQGPEFLTYFQNEAQLEKSRLLSDRFSAERPKGSFSTLEIQRTEQGDSAMYLCASSLAGAGYNEQFFGPGTRLTVL.

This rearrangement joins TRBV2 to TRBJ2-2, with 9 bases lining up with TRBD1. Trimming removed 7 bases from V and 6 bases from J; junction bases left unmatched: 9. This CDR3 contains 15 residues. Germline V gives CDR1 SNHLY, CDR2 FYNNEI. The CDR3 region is CASTSTGGGSGELFF. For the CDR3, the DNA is TGTGCCAGCACCTCGACAGGGGGGGGTTCCGGGGAGCTGTTTTTT.

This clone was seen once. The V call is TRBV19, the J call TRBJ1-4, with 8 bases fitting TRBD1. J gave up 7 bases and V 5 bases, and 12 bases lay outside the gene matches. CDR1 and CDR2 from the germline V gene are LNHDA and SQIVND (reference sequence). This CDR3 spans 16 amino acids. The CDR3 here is CASSPDRATDLEKLFF. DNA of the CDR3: TGTGCCAGTAGTCCGGACAGGGCAACGGATCTTGAAAAACTGTTTTTT.

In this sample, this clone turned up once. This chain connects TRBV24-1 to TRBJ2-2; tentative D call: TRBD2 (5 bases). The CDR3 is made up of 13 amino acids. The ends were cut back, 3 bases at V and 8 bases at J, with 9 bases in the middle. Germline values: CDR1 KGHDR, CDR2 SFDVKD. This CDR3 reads CATSDPPGGELFF. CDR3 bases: TGTGCCACCAGTGATCCCCCGGGAGGGGAGCTGTTTTTT.

The CDR3 sequence is CASSVGQQETQYF. The DNA for the CDR3 is TGTGCCAGCAGCGTCGGACAGCAAGAGACCCAGTACTTC. The chain couples TRBV9 to TRBJ2-5; perhaps TRBD1 as D (6 bases). The germline V and J ends were trimmed by 2 bases and 2 bases, with 7 bases remaining between them. The CDR3 totals 13 residues. Germline CDR1 and CDR2: SGDLS and YYNGEE.

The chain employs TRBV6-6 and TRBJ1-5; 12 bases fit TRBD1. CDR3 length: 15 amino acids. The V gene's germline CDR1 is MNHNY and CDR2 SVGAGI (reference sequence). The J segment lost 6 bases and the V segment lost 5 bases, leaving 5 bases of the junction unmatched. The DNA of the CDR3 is TGTGCCAGCAGTACGGGGGACAGGGGGCTTCAGCCCCAGCATTTT. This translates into CASSTGDRGLQPQHF.

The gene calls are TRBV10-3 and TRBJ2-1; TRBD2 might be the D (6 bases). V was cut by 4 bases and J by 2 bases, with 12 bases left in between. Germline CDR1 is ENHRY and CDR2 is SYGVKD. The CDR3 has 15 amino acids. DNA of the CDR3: TGTGCCATCAGTGTTAAGGAGGGACCCTACAATGAGCAGTTCTTC. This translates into CAISVKEGPYNEQFF.

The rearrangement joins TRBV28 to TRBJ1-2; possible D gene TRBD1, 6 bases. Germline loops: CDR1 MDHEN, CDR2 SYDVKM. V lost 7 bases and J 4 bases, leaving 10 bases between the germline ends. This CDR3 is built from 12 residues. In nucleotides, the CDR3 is TGTGCCAGCAACAGGGAGTTCTATGGCTACACCTTC. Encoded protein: CASNREFYGYTF.